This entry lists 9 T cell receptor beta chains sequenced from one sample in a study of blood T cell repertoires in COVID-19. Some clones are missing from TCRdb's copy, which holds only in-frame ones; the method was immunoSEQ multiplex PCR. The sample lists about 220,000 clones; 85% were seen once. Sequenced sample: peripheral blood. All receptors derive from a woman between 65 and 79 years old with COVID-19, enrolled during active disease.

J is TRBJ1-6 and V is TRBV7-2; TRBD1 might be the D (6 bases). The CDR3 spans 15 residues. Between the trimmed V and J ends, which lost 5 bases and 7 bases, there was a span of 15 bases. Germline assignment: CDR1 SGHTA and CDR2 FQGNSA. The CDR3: CASSLHGGSNSPLHF. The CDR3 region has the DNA TGTGCCAGCAGCCTTCATGGGGGCAGCAATTCACCCCTCCACTTT.

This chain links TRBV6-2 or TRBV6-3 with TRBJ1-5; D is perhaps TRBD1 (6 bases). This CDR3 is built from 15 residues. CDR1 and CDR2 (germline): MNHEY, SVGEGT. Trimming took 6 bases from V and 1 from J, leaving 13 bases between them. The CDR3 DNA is TGTGCCAGCAGCAGTGACAGGACCAGCAATCAGCCCCAGCATTTT. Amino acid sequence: CASSSDRTSNQPQHF.

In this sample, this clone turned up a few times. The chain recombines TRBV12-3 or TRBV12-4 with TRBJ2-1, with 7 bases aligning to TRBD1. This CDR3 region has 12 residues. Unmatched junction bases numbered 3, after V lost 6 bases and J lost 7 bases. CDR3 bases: TGTGCCAGCAGCCCGGACAGGAATGAGCAGTTCTTC. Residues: CASSPDRNEQFF.

The CDR3 nucleotides are TGTGCCAGCAGCCGCCATGGGGGAGGGGAAACTGAAGCTTTCTTT. Amino acid sequence: CASSRHGGGETEAFF. The rearrangement links TRBV6-1 to TRBJ1-1; perhaps TRBD1 as D (5 bases). The CDR3 contains 15 residues. V lost 6 bases, J lost 5 bases, and 19 bases lay in between. CDR1 is MNHNS and CDR2 is SASEGT in the germline V gene.

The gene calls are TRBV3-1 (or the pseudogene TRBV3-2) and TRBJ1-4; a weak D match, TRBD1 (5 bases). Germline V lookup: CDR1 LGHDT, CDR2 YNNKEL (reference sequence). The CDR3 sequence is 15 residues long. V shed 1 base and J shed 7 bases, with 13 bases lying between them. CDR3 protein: CASSQVGGGFEKLFF. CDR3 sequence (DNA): TGTGCCAGCAGCCAAGTTGGGGGAGGTTTTGAAAAACTGTTTTTT.

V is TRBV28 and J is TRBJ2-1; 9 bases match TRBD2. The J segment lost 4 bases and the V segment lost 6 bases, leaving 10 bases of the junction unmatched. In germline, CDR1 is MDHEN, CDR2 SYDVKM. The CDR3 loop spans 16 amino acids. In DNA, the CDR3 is TGTGCCAGCAGCCCGACTAGCGGCTCATCGTACAATGAGCAGTTCTTC. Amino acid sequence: CASSPTSGSSYNEQFF.

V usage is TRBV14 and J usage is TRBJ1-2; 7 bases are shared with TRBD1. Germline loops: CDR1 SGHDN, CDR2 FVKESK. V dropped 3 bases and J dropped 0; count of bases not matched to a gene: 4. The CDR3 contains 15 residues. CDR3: CASSHTGEANYGYTF. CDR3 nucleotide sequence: TGTGCCAGCAGCCACACAGGGGAAGCTAACTATGGCTACACCTTC. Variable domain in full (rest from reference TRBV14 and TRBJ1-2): EAGVTQFPSHSVIEKGQTVTLRCDPISGHDNLYWYRRVMGKEIKFLLHFVKESKQDESGMPNNRFLAERTGGTYSTLKVQPAELEDSGVYFCASSHTGEANYGYTFGSGTRLTVV.

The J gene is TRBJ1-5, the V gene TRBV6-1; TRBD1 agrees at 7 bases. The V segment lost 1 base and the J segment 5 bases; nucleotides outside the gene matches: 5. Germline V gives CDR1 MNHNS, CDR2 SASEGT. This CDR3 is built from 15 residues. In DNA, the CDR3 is TGTGCCAGCAGTGAAGTTAGGGACAGCTATCAGCCCCAGCATTTT. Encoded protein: CASSEVRDSYQPQHF.

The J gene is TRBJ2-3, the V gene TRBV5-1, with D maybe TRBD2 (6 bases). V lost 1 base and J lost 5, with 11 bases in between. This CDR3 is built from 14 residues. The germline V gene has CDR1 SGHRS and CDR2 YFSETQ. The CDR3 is CASSLSHGGDTQYF. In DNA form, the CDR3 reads TGCGCCAGCAGCTTGTCCCACGGGGGAGATACGCAGTATTTT.